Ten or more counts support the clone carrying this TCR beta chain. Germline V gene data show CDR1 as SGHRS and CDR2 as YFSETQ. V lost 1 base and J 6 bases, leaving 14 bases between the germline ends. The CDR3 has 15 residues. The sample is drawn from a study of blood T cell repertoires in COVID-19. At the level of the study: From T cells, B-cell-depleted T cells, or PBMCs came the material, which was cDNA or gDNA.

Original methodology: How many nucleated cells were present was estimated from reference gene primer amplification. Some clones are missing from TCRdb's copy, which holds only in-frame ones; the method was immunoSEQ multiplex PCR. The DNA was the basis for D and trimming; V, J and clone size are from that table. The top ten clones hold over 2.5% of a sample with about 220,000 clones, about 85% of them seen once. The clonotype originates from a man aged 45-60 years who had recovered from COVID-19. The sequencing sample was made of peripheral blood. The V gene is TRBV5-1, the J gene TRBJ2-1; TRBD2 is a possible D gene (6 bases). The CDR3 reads CASSLIRAGFNEQFF. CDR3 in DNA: TGCGCCAGCAGCTTGATCCGTGCGGGATTCAATGAGCAGTTCTTC.